These 10 T cell receptor beta chains share one sample of origin, sequenced in a study of T cells after yellow fever vaccination. Using its own MiXCR run on the 5' RACE reads, TCRdb lists one record per CDR3 protein. The profile shows hundreds of thousands of distinct CDR3 sequences, less than 20% of them singletons. This sample comprised PBMCs, obtained 4 to 6 days after the first yellow fever vaccination. Every receptor here comes from a man aged 18 to 29 who received the YFV17D yellow fever vaccine.

This clonotype was seen at least ten times. The V call is TRBV11-1, the J call TRBJ2-3; the D gene is possibly TRBD2 (6 bases). With 5 bases removed from V and 6 bases from J, the gap between germline ends came to 30 bases. CDR1 and CDR2 from the germline V gene are SGHAT and FQDESV (reference sequence). The CDR3 extends over 19 amino acids. CDR3 protein: CASSRGRTQIMLRGDTQYF. The CDR3 nucleotides read TGTGCCAGCAGCCGAGGTCGTACACAGATAATGTTACGGGGGGATACGCAGTATTTT. The full variable domain, in which reference TRBV11-1 and TRBJ2-3 provide the parts outside the CDR3, is EAEVAQSPRYKITEKSQAVAFWCDPISGHATLYWYRQILGQGPELLVQFQDESVVDDSQLPKDRFSAERLKGVDSTLKIQPAELGDSAMYLCASSRGRTQIMLRGDTQYFGPGTRLTVL.

The chain joins TRBV5-4 to TRBJ2-2, with 10 bases aligning to TRBD1. Germline values: CDR1 SGHNT, CDR2 YYREEE (reference sequence). The CDR3 has 15 amino acids. V lost 2 bases to trimming and J lost 6 bases; unmatched junction nucleotides: 4. CDR3: CASSFDRGRSGELFF. For the CDR3, the DNA is TGTGCCAGCAGCTTCGACAGGGGGCGTTCCGGGGAGCTGTTTTTT.

The V call is TRBV18, the J call TRBJ2-1; 10 bases match TRBD2. Germline loops: CDR1 KGHSH, CDR2 LQKENI. The CDR3 is 16 residues long. Germline trimming cut 1 base from V and 4 bases from J; bases unmatched to any gene: 4. Written as DNA, the CDR3 is TGTGCCAGCTCACCACAGCGGGGGGGCTATTACAATGAGCAGTTCTTC. Its translation is CASSPQRGGYYNEQFF.

This chain uses TRBV6-1 with TRBJ2-2; 10 bases agree with TRBD2. V lost 5 bases to trimming and J lost 0 bases; unmatched junction nucleotides: 3. Germline CDR1 is MNHNS and CDR2 is SASEGT. This CDR3 is 16 amino acids long. CDR3 DNA sequence: TGTGCCAGCAGTAAAGGACTAGCGGCGAACACCGGGGAGCTGTTTTTT. Translating gives CASSKGLAANTGELFF.

In the case of this clonotype: With a much larger clone just one base away, this may be a read error. The J gene is TRBJ2-2, the V gene TRBV9; D tentatively fits TRBD1 or TRBD2 (5 bases each). Germline CDR1 is SGDLS and CDR2 is YYNGEE. The CDR3 runs 15 residues. CDR3 in DNA: TGTGCCAGCAGCGCGGGACCATCAAACACCGTGGAGCTGTTTTTT. It specifies CASSAGPSNTVELFF.

This clonotype was observed at least ten times. The CDR3 sequence: CASSGRGLAVFDKETQYF. The CDR3 DNA follows: TGTGCCAGCAGTGGTCGAGGACTAGCGGTTTTTGATAAAGAGACCCAGTACTTC. This chain links TRBV27 with TRBJ2-5, with TRBD2 matching over 10 bases. The CDR3 loop spans 18 amino acids. The V gene's germline CDR1 is MNHEY and CDR2 SMNVEV (reference sequence). V was clipped by 5 bases and J by 3 bases; unmatched bases: 15.

In its sample, this clonotype was seen a few times. The rearrangement links TRBV4-3 to TRBJ2-7, with 8 bases identical to TRBD2. Germline V gene sequence: CDR1 LGHNA, CDR2 YSLEER. V was clipped by 2 bases and J by 2 bases; unmatched bases: 5. There are 15 residues in the CDR3. CDR3 in DNA: TGCGCCAGCAGCCAAAATCCGGGGGGGCCCTACGAGCAGTACTTC. Its translation is CASSQNPGGPYEQYF.

This clonotype has just a few counts. This chain connects TRBV7-8 to TRBJ2-5; 7 bases match TRBD1. Per the germline V gene, CDR1 is SGHVS and CDR2 is FQNEAQ. The CDR3 is 14 amino acids. J was trimmed by 5 bases and V by 4 bases; bases with no gene match: 7. The CDR3 is CASSSNTGDETQYF. CDR3 bases: TGTGCCAGCAGCTCGAATACAGGGGACGAGACCCAGTACTTC.

In its sample, this clonotype was seen a few times. The chain couples TRBV5-1 to TRBJ1-1; 7 bases fit TRBD1. Germline V gives CDR1 SGHRS, CDR2 YFSETQ. The CDR3 totals 15 residues. V lost 4 bases to trimming and J lost 5 bases; unmatched junction nucleotides: 11. This chain's CDR3 is CASSDPQGGGTEAFF. In nucleotides, the CDR3 is TGCGCCAGCAGCGATCCCCAGGGGGGAGGAACTGAAGCTTTCTTT.

The chain recombines TRBV6-5 with TRBJ2-3, with TRBD2 identical over 7 bases. J gave up 2 bases and V 0 bases, and 8 bases lay outside the gene matches. The CDR3 spans 17 residues. Germline V gives CDR1 MNHEY, CDR2 SVGAGI. CDR3 region: CASSYSMASGYTDTQYF. CDR3 DNA: TGTGCCAGCAGTTACTCGATGGCTAGCGGTTACACAGATACGCAGTATTTT.